A selection of T cell receptor beta chains follows, all from one sample in a study of a mutant IDH1 vaccine in newly diagnosed glioma. TCRdb's table, derived via immunoSEQ multiplex PCR, lists solely in-frame clones and lacks some. The table shows 30,000 to 40,000 clones, with 80% to 85% occurring only once. These receptors are not linked to any known antigen. The input for sequencing was PBMCs, taken from a glioma patient whose treatment included an IDH1 peptide vaccine. The receptors shown here come from a woman aged 18 to 35 with glioma. Each CDR3 is given with its conserved first and last residue. D genes are given only for firm matches. Rows may omit the clone size; those that give it use once, few, many or a size class.

>TRBD1|TRBJ1-1|.|TRBV28
TGTGCCAGCAGTTTTGGGACAGGGGAAGCTTTCTTT
CASSFGTGEAFF
>TRBD2|TRBJ2-5|.|TRBV13
TGTGCCAGCAGCCCTGGGACTAGCGGGGGGACTAGGGAGCAGTACTTC
CASSPGTSGGTREQYF
>.|TRBJ2-5|.|TRBV29-1
TGCAGCGTTGGGGGCGGCGAGACCCAGTACTTC
CSVGGGETQYF
>.|TRBJ2-4|.|TRBV14
TGTGCCAGCAGCCAGAGCCTACTAGCCAAAAACATTCAGTACTTC
CASSQSLLAKNIQYF
>.|TRBJ2-7|.|TRBV28
TGTGCCAGCAGACAGAACAGGGTCGAGCAGTACTTC
CASRQNRVEQYF
>TRBD2|TRBJ2-2|.|TRBV4-1
TGCGCCAGCAGCCAAGAGTTCTACGGGGGGGGCACCGGGGAGCTGTTTTTT
CASSQEFYGGGTGELFF
>.|TRBJ1-1|few|TRBV7-9
TGTGCCAGCAGCCCCCGTGTAGGACTGGCGGACACTGAAGCTTTCTTT
CASSPRVGLADTEAFF
>.|TRBJ1-2|.|TRBV4-3
TGCGCCAGCAGCCAAGATGGCAGCTATGGCTACACCTTC
CASSQDGSYGYTF
>.|TRBJ2-3|.|TRBV9
TGTGCCAGCAGCGTCCCTGAGGCTGATACGCAGTATTTT
CASSVPEADTQYF
>.|TRBJ1-5|few|TRBV27
TGTGCCAGCAGTTTATCGGCAGGGGTCCAGCCCCAGCATTTT
CASSLSAGVQPQHF
>.|TRBJ1-3|.|TRBV15
TGTGCCACCAGCAGAGATCTGCTCTCTGGAAACACCATATATTTT
CATSRDLLSGNTIYF
>TRBD1|TRBJ2-7|.|TRBV30
TGTGCCTGGAGCCCATATATAGGACAGGAGACTCCCCTGCCATCCGAGCAGTACTTC
CAWSPYIGQETPLPSEQYF
>TRBD1|TRBJ2-5|.|TRBV19
TGTGCCAGTAGTTACGACAGGGGTCTGGAGACCCAGTACTTC
CASSYDRGLETQYF
>.|TRBJ1-1|few|TRBV7-2
TGTGCCAGCAGCGGAAACAGGGTTTCGAACACTGAAGCTTTCTTT
CASSGNRVSNTEAFF
>.|TRBJ1-1|once|TRBV6-6
TGTGCCAGCAGTCGCGACACAAATGAAGCTTTCTTT
CASSRDTNEAFF
>TRBD2|TRBJ2-3|.|TRBV19
TGTGCCAGTAGCACCGGGGGGAGAGGTGATACGCAGTATTTT
CASSTGGRGDTQYF
>.|TRBJ2-1|.|TRBV12-5
TGTGCTAGTGGTTTGCGGCAGGTCACGTCCGACAATGAGCAGTTCTTC
CASGLRQVTSDNEQFF
>.|TRBJ2-5|.|TRBV21-1
TGTGCCAGCAGCAAAGGTGGGGCGAACGGCGGGACCAACCAAGAGACCCAGTACTTC
CASSKGGANGGTNQETQYF
>.|TRBJ1-1|.|TRBV28
TGTGCCAGCAGTATTTATGACAGCTTGAACACTGAAGCTTTCTTT
CASSIYDSLNTEAFF
>TRBD2|TRBJ2-1|.|TRBV7-8
TGTGCCAGCAGCTCGGGACTAGCGCGGAGCTCCTACAATGAGCAGTTCTTC
CASSSGLARSSYNEQFF
>TRBD1|TRBJ2-7|.|TRBV2
TGTGCCAGCAGTGAAACTACCGGGACAGTCTACGAGCAGTACTTC
CASSETTGTVYEQYF
>.|TRBJ2-3|.|TRBV6-1
TGTGCCAGCAGGACGTCTAGCGCCCGCACAGATACGCAGTATTTT
CASRTSSARTDTQYF
>.|TRBJ1-5|.|TRBV19
TGTGCCAGTAGTATACTGGCACTCCCGGAAAACCAGCATTTT
CASSILALPENQHF
>TRBD1|TRBJ1-2|once|TRBV7-8
TGTGCCAGCAGCTTAAGGCAGGGGGGAGGCTACACCTTC
CASSLRQGGGYTF